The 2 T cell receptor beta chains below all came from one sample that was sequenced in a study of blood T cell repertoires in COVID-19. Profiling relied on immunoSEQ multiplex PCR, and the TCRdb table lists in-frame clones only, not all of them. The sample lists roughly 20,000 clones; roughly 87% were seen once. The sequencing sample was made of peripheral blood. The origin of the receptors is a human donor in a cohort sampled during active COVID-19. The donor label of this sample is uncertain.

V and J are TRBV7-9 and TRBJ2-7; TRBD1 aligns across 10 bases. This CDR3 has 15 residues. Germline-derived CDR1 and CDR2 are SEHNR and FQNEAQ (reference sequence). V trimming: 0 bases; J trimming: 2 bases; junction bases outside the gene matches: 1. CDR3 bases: TGTGCCAGCAGCTTAGCCGGGACAGGGGCCTACGAGCAGTACTTC. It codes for CASSLAGTGAYEQYF.

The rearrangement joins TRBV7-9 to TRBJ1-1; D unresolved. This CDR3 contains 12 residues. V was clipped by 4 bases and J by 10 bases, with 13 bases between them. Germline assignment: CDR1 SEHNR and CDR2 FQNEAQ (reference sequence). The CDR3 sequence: CASSYTGSGAFF. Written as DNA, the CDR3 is TGTGCCAGCAGCTACACCGGGTCGGGAGCTTTCTTT.